This is a list of T cell receptor beta chains from one sample in a study of CD8+CD57+ T cells in acquired aplastic anemia. TCRdb re-analysed the reads in MiXCR, keeping a single row per CDR3 protein. The data hold hundreds of thousands of distinct CDR3 sequences, with around 45% observed a single time. Sample: sorted CD4+, CD8+, or CD8+CD57+ T cells (not recorded which) from PBMCs. All receptors derive from a human donor with aplastic anemia. CDR3s include the opening cysteine and the closing phenylalanine or tryptophan. Each record gives: clone size, J gene, V gene, D gene, CDR3 DNA, CDR3 protein. The D gene is left open where the match is weak. Clone size is not always given. Where it is, it says once, few, many or a class for expanded clones.

size: NA; J: TRBJ2-5; V: TRBV6-5; D: TRBD1; DNA: TGTGCCAGCAGTTACTCTCCGGGACAGGGGATAGGGGAGACCCAGTACTTC; CDR3: CASSYSPGQGIGETQYF
size: many; J: TRBJ2-7; V: TRBV20-1; D: NA; DNA: TGCAGTGCTAGAGATCGGGGGACGACCTTCTACGAGCAGTACTTC; CDR3: CSARDRGTTFYEQYF
size: NA; J: TRBJ1-3; V: TRBV11-3; D: TRBD1; DNA: TGTGCCAGCAGCCCCACCGGGACAGCGGTCTCTGGAAACACCATATATTTT; CDR3: CASSPTGTAVSGNTIYF
size: NA; J: TRBJ1-5; V: TRBV12-5; D: NA; DNA: TGTGCTAGTGGTTTGGGATTTCCGGGTCAGCCCCAGCATTTT; CDR3: CASGLGFPGQPQHF
size: NA; J: TRBJ1-2; V: TRBV4-1; D: NA; DNA: TGCGCCAGCAACCAAGTCCTGAGCGGTGGCTACACCTTC; CDR3: CASNQVLSGGYTF
size: many; J: TRBJ2-7; V: TRBV12-3/TRBV12-4; D: NA; DNA: TGTGCCAGCAGTTTAACTGGCTACGAGCAGTACTTC; CDR3: CASSLTGYEQYF
size: few; J: TRBJ2-5; V: TRBV30; D: NA; DNA: TGTGCCTGGAGTGTACCCCATGGGGGCTTGGAGACCCAGTACTTC; CDR3: CAWSVPHGGLETQYF
size: NA; J: TRBJ2-7; V: TRBV2; D: NA; DNA: TGTGCCAGCAGCGGCGGGTTCGCCTACGAGCAGTACTTC; CDR3: CASSGGFAYEQYF
size: NA; J: TRBJ1-3; V: TRBV19; D: NA; DNA: TGTGCCAGTAGTATCCTTGGAAACACCATATATTTT; CDR3: CASSILGNTIYF
size: few; J: TRBJ2-2; V: TRBV27; D: NA; DNA: TGTGCCAGTAAAAACGGGTACACCGGGGAGCTGTTTTTT; CDR3: CASKNGYTGELFF
size: NA; J: TRBJ2-5; V: TRBV6-5; D: TRBD2; DNA: TGTGCCAGCAGTACGACTAGCGGGGGCCCCCGGCACTTC; CDR3: CASSTTSGGPRHF
size: NA; J: TRBJ1-1; V: TRBV6-2/TRBV6-3; D: NA; DNA: TGTGCCAGCAGGGAGACATACTATAGGGACACTGAAGCTTTCTTT; CDR3: CASRETYYRDTEAFF
size: few; J: TRBJ1-1; V: TRBV2; D: NA; DNA: TGTGCCAGCAGTGAACTCGGCGGGAGGACTGAAGCTTTCTTT; CDR3: CASSELGGRTEAFF
size: many; J: TRBJ2-7; V: TRBV29-1; D: NA; DNA: TGCAGCGTTGAAACAGGGACAAGCTCCTACGAGCAGTACTTC; CDR3: CSVETGTSSYEQYF
size: NA; J: TRBJ2-3; V: TRBV2; D: TRBD2; DNA: TGTGCCAGCAGCGCCCGGGGAGCGGGAGTAGATACGCAGTATTTT; CDR3: CASSARGAGVDTQYF
size: many; J: TRBJ2-7; V: TRBV9; D: TRBD2; DNA: TGTGCCAGCAGCGGACGACTAGCGGGATACCTATCCTACGAGCAGTACTTC; CDR3: CASSGRLAGYLSYEQYF
size: NA; J: TRBJ1-1; V: TRBV19; D: NA; DNA: TGTGCCAGCAGTACCCCGACCGGGACTGAAGCTTCCTTT; CDR3: CASSTPTGTEASF
size: NA; J: TRBJ2-1; V: TRBV10-1; D: TRBD2; DNA: TGCGCCAGCTCGATGCGGGAGAGAAATGAGCAGTTCTTC; CDR3: CASSMRERNEQFF
size: NA; J: TRBJ2-1; V: TRBV19; D: NA; DNA: TGTGCCAGTAGTCCCTCAAGGACATCCTACAATGAGCAGTTCTTC; CDR3: CASSPSRTSYNEQFF
size: NA; J: TRBJ2-3; V: TRBV7-9; D: TRBD1; DNA: TGTGCCAGCAGCACGACCACAGGGGCTAGCACAGATACGCAGTATTTT; CDR3: CASSTTTGASTDTQYF
size: NA; J: TRBJ1-1; V: TRBV19; D: TRBD1; DNA: TGTGCCAGTAGTATCGGACAGGGGGGGATGAACACTGAAGCTTTCTTT; CDR3: CASSIGQGGMNTEAFF
size: NA; J: TRBJ1-1; V: TRBV29-1; D: TRBD1; DNA: TGCAGCGTGGAGGACAGGGAAACCTCATTAACTGAAGCTTTCTTT; CDR3: CSVEDRETSLTEAFF
size: many; J: TRBJ1-2; V: TRBV27; D: NA; DNA: TGTGCCAGCAGTTTAGCCACAAACTATGGCTACACCTTC; CDR3: CASSLATNYGYTF
size: NA; J: TRBJ1-1; V: TRBV20-1; D: NA; DNA: TGCAGTGCTCCAGAGTTATCGGAGAGGCCCTTGAACACTGAAGCTTCCTTT; CDR3: CSAPELSERPLNTEASF
size: NA; J: TRBJ2-1; V: TRBV7-9; D: NA; DNA: TGTGCCAGCAGCTTAGCGATTCGGGGGTTGAATGTTGAGCAGTTCTTC; CDR3: CASSLAIRGLNVEQFF
size: many; J: TRBJ2-7; V: TRBV7-6; D: TRBD2; DNA: TGTGCCAGCAGCTCGGGACTAGCGGGGGGCCCCAGCGAGCAGTACTTC; CDR3: CASSSGLAGGPSEQYF
size: NA; J: TRBJ1-1; V: TRBV29-1; D: TRBD1; DNA: TGCAGCTTGGACAGGGTAACGTCGAACACTGAAGCTTTCTTT; CDR3: CSLDRVTSNTEAFF
size: many; J: TRBJ2-3; V: TRBV19; D: NA; DNA: TGTGCCAGTAGTATGGAGGGGGGGCGAGATACGCAGTATTTT; CDR3: CASSMEGGRDTQYF
size: many; J: TRBJ1-2; V: TRBV13; D: NA; DNA: TGTGCCAGCAGGGGCCGGACAAGGGCTAACTATGGCTACACCTTC; CDR3: CASRGRTRANYGYTF
size: NA; J: TRBJ1-1; V: TRBV29-1; D: NA; DNA: TGCAGCTACCGTACGGGGGACACTGAAGCTTTCTTT; CDR3: CSYRTGDTEAFF
size: NA; J: TRBJ1-2; V: TRBV19; D: NA; DNA: TGTGCCAGTAGTATAGGAGTGGGGGTAAGGGATGGCTACACCTTC; CDR3: CASSIGVGVRDGYTF
size: NA; J: TRBJ2-7; V: TRBV2; D: NA; DNA: TGTGCCAGCAGTGTAGGTGGTGGGGATTCCTACAAGCAGTACTTC; CDR3: CASSVGGGDSYKQYF
size: NA; J: TRBJ1-3; V: TRBV24-1; D: TRBD1; DNA: TGTGCCACCAGTGATTTGCAGGGGGACGGAAACACCATATATTTT; CDR3: CATSDLQGDGNTIYF
size: few; J: TRBJ1-2; V: TRBV24-1; D: TRBD1; DNA: TGTGCCACCAGCGGGACAGGGCCCTATGGCTACACCTTC; CDR3: CATSGTGPYGYTF
size: many; J: TRBJ1-5; V: TRBV9; D: NA; DNA: TGTGCCAGCAGCGGGGGAAGCAATCAGCCCCAGCATTTT; CDR3: CASSGGSNQPQHF
size: many; J: TRBJ2-7; V: TRBV7-9; D: TRBD2; DNA: TGTGCCAGCAGCCGGGACGGGGGGAATCCCTCCGAGCAGTACTTC; CDR3: CASSRDGGNPSEQYF
size: NA; J: TRBJ2-5; V: TRBV29-1; D: TRBD1; DNA: TGCAGCGCCGGGACAGGGCAAGAGACCCAGTACTTC; CDR3: CSAGTGQETQYF
size: NA; J: TRBJ1-6; V: TRBV7-2; D: TRBD1; DNA: TGTGCCAGCAGCTTAACAGGGACAGGTCAGTCCCTCCACTTT; CDR3: CASSLTGTGQSLHF
size: many; J: TRBJ2-7; V: TRBV7-8; D: NA; DNA: TGTGCCAGCAGCTTAGAGCTAGCGCCATCCTACGAGCAGTACTTC; CDR3: CASSLELAPSYEQYF
size: NA; J: TRBJ1-5; V: TRBV25-1; D: TRBD1; DNA: TGTGCCAGCAGTGAGGGACAGGGGAGCAATCAGTCCCAGCACTTT; CDR3: CASSEGQGSNQSQHF
size: many; J: TRBJ2-7; V: TRBV4-1; D: NA; DNA: TGCGCCAGCAGCCAAGGAGGGGATGCCGACGAGCAGTACTTC; CDR3: CASSQGGDADEQYF
size: NA; J: TRBJ2-1; V: TRBV6-2/TRBV6-3; D: TRBD1; DNA: TGTGCCAGCAGCTCACGACAGGGGGTTTACAATGAGCAGTTCTTC; CDR3: CASSSRQGVYNEQFF
size: many; J: TRBJ2-7; V: TRBV6-5; D: TRBD1; DNA: TGTGCCAGCACCGGAACAGGGGGCTACGAGCAGTACTTC; CDR3: CASTGTGGYEQYF
size: NA; J: TRBJ2-7; V: TRBV20-1; D: TRBD2; DNA: TGCAGTGCTAGAGACCCCTCGACTAGCGGGAGTGTCTCCTACGAGCAGTACTTC; CDR3: CSARDPSTSGSVSYEQYF
size: once; J: TRBJ2-5; V: TRBV10-3; D: NA; DNA: TGTGCCATCAGTGAGAGACGGGGTACAAACGAAGAGACCCAGTACTTC; CDR3: CAISERRGTNEETQYF
size: NA; J: TRBJ2-7; V: TRBV6-5; D: NA; DNA: TGTGCCAGCAGTTTCGGACTGAGAACCTACGAGCAGTACTTC; CDR3: CASSFGLRTYEQYF
size: NA; J: TRBJ1-6; V: TRBV19; D: NA; DNA: TGTGCCAGTAGTACCGGGTTATGGTCACCCCTCCACTTT; CDR3: CASSTGLWSPLHF
size: NA; J: TRBJ2-1; V: TRBV7-2; D: NA; DNA: TGTGCCAGCAGCTCCCAACAGTCCTACAATGAGCAGTTCTTC; CDR3: CASSSQQSYNEQFF
size: NA; J: TRBJ2-6; V: TRBV24-1; D: NA; DNA: TGTGCCACCGGAGTTGAGGGAATCTCTGGGGCCAACGTCCTGACTTTC; CDR3: CATGVEGISGANVLTF
size: once; J: TRBJ1-5; V: TRBV15; D: NA; DNA: TGTGCCACCAGCAGAGATCGGGGGGAGGGTAGTCAGCCCCAGCATTTT; CDR3: CATSRDRGEGSQPQHF
size: NA; J: TRBJ2-7; V: TRBV29-1; D: NA; DNA: TGCAGCGTTGAGCCTGGGGGCCAGGATCGCGGGCAGTACTTC; CDR3: CSVEPGGQDRGQYF
size: NA; J: TRBJ1-2; V: TRBV20-1; D: NA; DNA: TGCAGTGCTAGACCTAACTTGGGCTACACCTTC; CDR3: CSARPNLGYTF
size: many; J: TRBJ2-3; V: TRBV7-9; D: TRBD1; DNA: TGTGCCAGCAGCTGGGCCGGGACAGTCACCACAGATACGCAGTATTTT; CDR3: CASSWAGTVTTDTQYF
size: few; J: TRBJ1-1; V: TRBV30; D: TRBD1; DNA: TGTGCCTGTACCATTGACAGGGCACACACTGAAGCTTTCTTT; CDR3: CACTIDRAHTEAFF
size: many; J: TRBJ1-6; V: TRBV24-1; D: NA; DNA: TGTGCCACCAGTGATTTGGTTCAGGTTTGGAATTCACCCCTCCACTTT; CDR3: CATSDLVQVWNSPLHF
size: NA; J: TRBJ2-7; V: TRBV20-1; D: NA; DNA: TGCAGTGCCAGACAAATGGGCTACGAGCAGTACTTC; CDR3: CSARQMGYEQYF
size: many; J: TRBJ2-7; V: TRBV11-2; D: NA; DNA: TGTGCCAGCAGCCCAGCTCCTGTCTCCTACGAGCAGTACTTC; CDR3: CASSPAPVSYEQYF
size: many; J: TRBJ2-1; V: TRBV4-1; D: TRBD2; DNA: TGCGCCAGCAGCCAAGATGATAGCGGGGCTGATGAGCAGTTCTTC; CDR3: CASSQDDSGADEQFF
size: NA; J: TRBJ1-1; V: TRBV7-9; D: NA; DNA: TGTGCCAGCAGCCTAAGGTATGACAGGAATCCTGACGCTTTTTTT; CDR3: CASSLRYDRNPDAFF
size: many; J: TRBJ2-5; V: TRBV7-9; D: NA; DNA: TGTGCCAGCAGACATCGGACGGACCAAGAGACCCAGTACTTC; CDR3: CASRHRTDQETQYF